Listed below are T cell receptor beta chains from one sample, sequenced in a study of cytomegalovirus exposure and HLA in healthy donors. Sequencing was performed with immunoSEQ multiplex PCR; in TCRdb, only in-frame clones are kept and a portion is missing. The data show over 95,000 clones, 60% to 80% seen once. The sample was PBMCs. The receptor source for this set is a woman between 25 and 40 years old in good health and CMV-seropositive. Each CDR3 is given with its conserved first and last residue. Fields, in order: D gene, J gene, V gene, clone size, CDR3 protein, CDR3 DNA. A D gene is named only where the DNA matches it firmly. Part of the rows lack a size; the others show once, few, many or a class for expanded clones.

d_gene: TRBD2; j_gene: TRBJ2-5; v_gene: TRBV10-3; abundance: NA; CDR3aa: CATNQGASGQETQYF; CDR3nt: TGTGCCACCAACCAAGGTGCTAGCGGCCAAGAGACCCAGTACTTC
d_gene: NA; j_gene: TRBJ1-1; v_gene: TRBV7-9; abundance: NA; CDR3aa: CASSPGTEAFF; CDR3nt: TGTGCCAGCAGCCCGGGCACTGAAGCTTTCTTT
d_gene: NA; j_gene: TRBJ1-2; v_gene: TRBV5-5; abundance: NA; CDR3aa: CASSLGREGGYTF; CDR3nt: TGTGCCAGCAGCTTGGGCAGGGAGGGGGGCTACACCTTC
d_gene: NA; j_gene: TRBJ2-1; v_gene: TRBV27; abundance: NA; CDR3aa: CAPAPPRGRWVF; CDR3nt: TGTGCTCCAGCACCCCCGCGAGGAAGATGGGTCTTC
d_gene: NA; j_gene: TRBJ2-5; v_gene: TRBV6-5; abundance: NA; CDR3aa: CASSYVVRETQYF; CDR3nt: TGTGCCAGCAGTTACGTCGTCCGGGAGACCCAGTACTTC
d_gene: TRBD2; j_gene: TRBJ2-2; v_gene: TRBV9; abundance: NA; CDR3aa: CASSVEIAGVGNTGELFF; CDR3nt: TGTGCCAGCAGCGTAGAAATAGCGGGAGTTGGTAACACCGGGGAGCTGTTTTTT
d_gene: NA; j_gene: TRBJ2-6; v_gene: TRBV27; abundance: NA; CDR3aa: CASSLLPGARSGANVLTF; CDR3nt: TGTGCCAGCAGTTTATTGCCAGGCGCAAGATCTGGGGCCAACGTCCTGACTTTC
d_gene: NA; j_gene: TRBJ2-5; v_gene: TRBV30; abundance: NA; CDR3aa: CAWSSGRETQYF; CDR3nt: TGTGCCTGGAGTTCAGGGCGAGAGACCCAGTACTTC
d_gene: NA; j_gene: TRBJ1-5; v_gene: TRBV7-2; abundance: few; CDR3aa: CASSPRHESQPQHF; CDR3nt: TGTGCCAGCAGCCCTCGACACGAGAGTCAGCCCCAGCATTTT
d_gene: NA; j_gene: TRBJ1-2; v_gene: TRBV19; abundance: few; CDR3aa: CATTPPGGDGYTF; CDR3nt: TGTGCCACCACCCCCCCGGGGGGGGATGGCTACACCTTC
d_gene: NA; j_gene: TRBJ1-2; v_gene: TRBV18; abundance: NA; CDR3aa: CASSPPPQGYYGYTF; CDR3nt: TGTGCCAGCTCACCACCTCCACAGGGCTACTATGGCTACACCTTC
d_gene: TRBD1; j_gene: TRBJ1-5; v_gene: TRBV19; abundance: NA; CDR3aa: CASINRGRRQPQHF; CDR3nt: TGTGCCAGTATCAACAGGGGCCGGAGGCAGCCCCAGCATTTT
d_gene: NA; j_gene: TRBJ1-1; v_gene: TRBV30; abundance: NA; CDR3aa: CGAWRENTEAFF; CDR3nt: TGTGGTGCCTGGCGGGAGAACACTGAAGCTTTCTTT
d_gene: TRBD2; j_gene: TRBJ2-5; v_gene: TRBV5-4; abundance: NA; CDR3aa: CASTPGGWPETQYF; CDR3nt: TGTGCCAGTACCCCGGGGGGTTGGCCGGAGACCCAGTACTTC